The 2 T cell receptor beta chains below were found in one sample sequenced in a study of blood T cell repertoires in COVID-19. Produced via immunoSEQ multiplex PCR; TCRdb's table is partial and in-frame only. The sample has 35,000 or so clones; about 87% are singletons. Sequenced material: peripheral blood. The origin of the receptors is a man between 65 and 85 years old with acute or convalescent COVID-19.

The chain joins TRBV10-3 to TRBJ2-3; weak D call: TRBD1 (6 bases). CDR3 size: 14 residues. The germline V gene encodes CDR1 ENHRY and CDR2 SYGVKD. V lost 10 bases to trimming and J lost 0 bases, with 14 bases between them. The CDR3 region has the DNA TGTGCCACGACAGGACAGCCTAGCACAGATACGCAGTATTTT. Translating gives CATTGQPSTDTQYF.

The chain carries TRBV11-2 and TRBJ2-7; D might be TRBD1 (5 bases). Trimming pared 1 base from V and 5 bases from J, leaving 12 bases between. The CDR3 sequence is 14 residues long. Germline V gene data show CDR1 as SGHAT and CDR2 as FQNNGV. The CDR3 DNA is TGTGCCAGCAGCTTAGCGGCAGGGCGCCACGAGCAGTACTTC. It encodes CASSLAAGRHEQYF.